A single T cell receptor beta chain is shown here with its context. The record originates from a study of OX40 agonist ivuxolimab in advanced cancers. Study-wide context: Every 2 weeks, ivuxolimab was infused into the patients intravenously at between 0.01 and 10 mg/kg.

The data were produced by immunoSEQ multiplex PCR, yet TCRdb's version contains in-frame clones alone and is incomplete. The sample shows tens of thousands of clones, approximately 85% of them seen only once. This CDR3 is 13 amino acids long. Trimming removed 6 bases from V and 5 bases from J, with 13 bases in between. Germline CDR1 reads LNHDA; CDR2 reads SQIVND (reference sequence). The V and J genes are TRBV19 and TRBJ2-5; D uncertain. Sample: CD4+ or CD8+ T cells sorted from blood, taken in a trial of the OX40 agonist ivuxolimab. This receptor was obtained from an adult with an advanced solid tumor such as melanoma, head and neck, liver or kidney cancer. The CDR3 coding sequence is TGTGCCAGTAGCCAAATTAGTAGGGAGACCCAGTACTTC. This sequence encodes CASSQISRETQYF.